These 28 T cell receptor beta chains originate from one sample sequenced in a study of CD8+ T cells in alopecia areata. As to treatment: oral pan-JAK inhibitor, 5-10 mg twice daily. Lesional scalp punch biopsies and peripheral blood came from alopecia areata patients. The authors extracted RNA and reverse transcribed it into cDNA as the sequencing template. TCRdb's copy holds only in-frame clones and misses some; the assay was immunoSEQ multiplex PCR. Found here are 15,000 to 20,000 clones, approximately 56% of them singletons; the top ten hold roughly 8%. Sequences were derived from skin, sampled at week 4, from a patient treated with tofacitinib. All receptors derive from a human donor with alopecia areata.

The V call is TRBV5-1, the J call TRBJ2-7, with no clear D. Trimming cost V 0 bases and J 2 bases, with 9 bases left between them. The CDR3 spans 14 residues. Germline V gene lookup returns CDR1 SGHRS and CDR2 YFSETQ. CDR3 loop: CASSLDLVTYEQYF. The CDR3 DNA reads TGCGCCAGCAGCTTGGATCTAGTAACCTACGAGCAGTACTTC.

The chain is built from TRBV7-6 and TRBJ2-7; D is perhaps TRBD1 (6 bases). V was pared by 4 bases and J by 6 bases, with 19 bases between. The CDR3 sequence is 15 residues long. Germline V gene data show CDR1 as SGHVS and CDR2 as FNYEAQ. The CDR3 is CASSSGQSTHSEQYF. As DNA, the CDR3 is TGTGCCAGCAGCTCCGGACAGTCGACACATTCCGAGCAGTACTTC.

There are a few counts of this clone. The rearrangement joins TRBV10-3 to TRBJ1-2; D unclear. Trimming pared 4 bases from V and 8 bases from J, leaving 20 bases between. Germline assignment: CDR1 ENHRY and CDR2 SYGVKD. This CDR3 has 15 residues. The CDR3 bases are TGTGCCATCAGTGGGAAGGACGCCGTTAGTTTAGGCTACACCTTC. Protein sequence: CAISGKDAVSLGYTF.

The rearrangement joins TRBV5-7 to TRBJ2-1; tentatively, D is TRBD2 (5 bases). TRBV5-7 is given ORF status, its function remaining uncertain. The CDR3 totals 14 residues. Trimming pared 0 bases from V and 5 bases from J, leaving 9 bases between. The CDR3 DNA reads as TGTGCCAGCAGCTTGGCCCCCGGGGACAATGAGCAGTTCTTC. It specifies CASSLAPGDNEQFF.

The CDR3 DNA reads as TGTGCCAGCAGGGAAAGAGAGCGTCGAATGGTGGATGAGCAGTTCTTC. This encodes CASRERERRMVDEQFF. The rearrangement joins TRBV6-1 to TRBJ2-1; D is uncertain. The CDR3 extends over 16 amino acids. Between the trimmed V and J ends, which lost 6 bases and 8 bases, there was a span of 23 bases. Germline CDR1 MNHNS, CDR2 SASEGT.

This clone was recorded a few times. DNA for the CDR3: TGTGCCAGCAGCTTGGGAAACAGGGAGGAAGCTTTCTTT. This gives the protein CASSLGNREEAFF. The rearrangement links TRBV5-5 to TRBJ1-1, with D possibly matching TRBD1 (6 bases). CDR3 length equals 13 residues. CDR1 is SGHKS and CDR2 is YYEKEE in the germline V gene (reference sequence). V lost 0 bases and J 8 bases, leaving 11 bases between the germline ends.

This clone showed up just a few times. V and J are TRBV12-5 and TRBJ2-1; perhaps TRBD2 as D (7 bases). Looked up from germline, CDR1 is LGHNT and CDR2 is FRNRAP. Trimming shortened V by 1 base and J by 5 bases, and 24 bases separated the two germline ends. The CDR3 extends over 19 amino acids. The CDR3 loop reads CASGLAPLGWGGRDNEQFF. The CDR3 DNA follows: TGTGCTAGTGGTTTGGCTCCCCTTGGGTGGGGGGGCCGCGACAATGAGCAGTTCTTC.

J is TRBJ2-3 and V is TRBV28; TRBD2 might be the D (5 bases). V was pared by 6 bases and J by 3 bases, with 22 bases between. This CDR3 has 17 residues. Germline-derived CDR1 and CDR2 are MDHEN and SYDVKM. The DNA of the CDR3 is TGTGCCAGCAGCCGACCTCCTACTAGGACCAGGACAGATACGCAGTATTTT. Its protein is CASSRPPTRTRTDTQYF.

This clone came up a few times. This rearrangement joins TRBV20-1 to TRBJ2-5; D is uncertain. From germline, CDR1 is DFQATT and CDR2 SNEGSKA (reference sequence). V lost 4 bases, J lost 4 bases, and 4 bases lay in between. The CDR3 consists of 10 residues. The CDR3 bases are TGCAGTGCTAACGGAGAGACCCAGTACTTC. This sequence encodes CSANGETQYF.

The chain uses TRBV5-1 and TRBJ2-2; D possibly corresponds to TRBD1 (6 bases). Trimming left V 4 bases short and J 2 bases short, with 15 bases between. Looked up from germline, CDR1 is SGHRS and CDR2 is YFSETQ. There are 16 residues in the CDR3. The CDR3: CASSGQGQGNTGELFF. CDR3 in DNA: TGCGCCAGCAGCGGTCAGGGGCAAGGAAACACCGGGGAGCTGTTTTTT. The full variable domain, rest sourced from reference TRBV5-1 and TRBJ2-2, is KAGVTQTPRYLIKTRGQQVTLSCSPISGHRSVSWYQQTPGQGLQFLFEYFSETQRNKGNFPGRFSGRQFSNSRSEMNVSTLELGDSALYLCASSGQGQGNTGELFFGEGSRLTVL.

The chain couples TRBV18 to TRBJ1-2; 7 positions agree with TRBD1. The length of the CDR3 is 16 residues. Germline-derived CDR1 and CDR2 are KGHSH and LQKENI. The V segment lost 0 bases and the J segment 4 bases; nucleotides outside the gene matches: 8. The CDR3 DNA reads as TGTGCCAGCTCACCACCGATTACAGGGGATGGCTATGGCTACACCTTC. This encodes CASSPPITGDGYGYTF.

This clone was seen a handful of times. The chain's CDR3 is CASSARGGSGGAFRRDTQYF. Here the CDR3 DNA reads TGTGCCAGCAGCGCCCGGGGGGGGAGCGGGGGGGCGTTTCGCCGAGATACGCAGTATTTT. The chain links TRBV7-8 to TRBJ2-3, with 10 bases aligning to TRBD2. This CDR3 is 20 amino acids long. Unmatched junction bases numbered 22, after V lost 5 bases and J lost 5 bases. Germline V gene data show CDR1 as SGHVS and CDR2 as FQNEAQ.

As regards this clone: Its ends do not fully match the called genes, so a read error is possible. This chain joins TRBV5-4 and TRBJ2-7; TRBD2 aligns across 9 bases. Germline V CDR1 and CDR2: SGHNT, YYREEE (reference sequence). CDR3 length equals 13 residues. The CDR3 DNA reads TGCGCCAGCAGCCGCGGGGGGGCCTACGAGCAGTACTTC. Translated: CASSRGGAYEQYF.

The table lists this clone with a count of one. The chain recombines TRBV7-8 with TRBJ2-7, with D unresolved. V lost 5 bases to trimming and J lost 1 base, with 12 bases between them. There are 14 residues in the CDR3. Germline CDR1 SGHVS, CDR2 FQNEAQ. CDR3 sequence reads: CASSPVDDSYEQYF. The CDR3 coding sequence is TGTGCCAGCAGCCCCGTCGACGATTCCTACGAGCAGTACTTC.

The genes are TRBV7-2 and TRBJ2-2; the D is unclear. V was pared by 5 bases and J by 0 bases, with 7 bases between. Germline CDR1 SGHTA, CDR2 FQGNSA. This CDR3 is 14 amino acids long. Here the CDR3 DNA reads TGTGCCAGCAGCCCCGCGGCGAACACCGGGGAGCTGTTTTTT. Protein product: CASSPAANTGELFF.

This clone was seen only a few times. V usage is TRBV27 and J usage is TRBJ2-5; D call uncertain. CDR1 MNHEY and CDR2 SMNVEV come from the germline V gene (reference sequence). Trimming took off 5 bases at V and 1 base at J, with 11 bases between the two ends. The CDR3 runs to 14 residues. The CDR3 region is CASSINTAQETQYF. The CDR3 DNA is TGTGCCAGCAGTATTAACACCGCCCAAGAGACCCAGTACTTC.

The chain recombines TRBV5-1 with TRBJ2-3; no firm D call. Germline loops: CDR1 SGHRS, CDR2 YFSETQ. V shed 0 bases and J shed 1 base, with 9 bases lying between them. The CDR3 extends over 15 amino acids. The CDR3 DNA follows: TGCGCCAGCAGCTTGGATGGCACGGGCACAGATACGCAGTATTTT. Residues: CASSLDGTGTDTQYF.

A few counts support this clone. This chain links TRBV28 with TRBJ2-7; the D is unclear. Trimming removed 5 bases at V and 5 bases at J, with 13 bases between. Germline V lookup: CDR1 MDHEN, CDR2 SYDVKM. The CDR3 is 13 amino acids. CDR3 DNA sequence: TGTGCCAGCAGTCCTCCCGCTACAAACGAGCAGTACTTC. Protein sequence: CASSPPATNEQYF.

The gene calls are TRBV11-2 and TRBJ2-5; 7 bases are shared with TRBD1. From germline, CDR1 is SGHAT and CDR2 FQNNGV. The ends lost 5 bases at V and 5 bases at J; junction bases unmatched: 8. The length of the CDR3 is 14 residues. For the CDR3, the DNA is TGTGCCAGCAGCCCAACCGGACAGGTTGAGACCCAGTACTTC. Translation: CASSPTGQVETQYF.

The chain carries TRBV10-3 and TRBJ2-7, with a tentative D call TRBD1 (6 bases). The germline gives CDR1 ENHRY, CDR2 SYGVKD. This CDR3 spans 14 amino acids. Trimming pared 8 bases from V and 5 bases from J, leaving 19 bases between. The CDR3: CAIDTGRGDHEQYF. The CDR3 DNA reads as TGTGCCATCGATACCGGCAGGGGAGACCACGAGCAGTACTTC.

The CDR3 spells CASSPSSGNTIYF. CDR3 bases: TGTGCCAGCAGCCCCTCCTCTGGAAACACCATATATTTT. The chain uses TRBV7-6 and TRBJ1-3; D is uncertain. V was clipped by 5 bases and J by 0 bases, with 5 bases between them. CDR3 length: 13 amino acids. The germline CDR1 and CDR2 sequences are SGHVS and FNYEAQ.

The chain couples TRBV7-9 to TRBJ2-7; no definite D call. The CDR3 has 12 residues. The ends were cut back, 5 bases at V and 1 base at J, with 6 bases in the middle. CDR1 is SEHNR and CDR2 is FQNEAQ in the germline V gene (reference sequence). The CDR3 is CASSVGSYEQYF. The DNA for the CDR3 is TGTGCCAGCAGCGTAGGTTCCTACGAGCAGTACTTC.

This clone has more than one count but fewer than ten. The gene calls are TRBV5-6 and TRBJ2-7, with D tentatively TRBD1 (5 bases). V lost 6 bases, J lost 3 bases, and 19 bases lay in between. The CDR3 extends over 15 amino acids. Germline-derived CDR1 and CDR2 are SGHDT and YYEEEE. In nucleotides, the CDR3 is TGTGCCAGCATGTTTCAGACAGAACCCTTCTACGAGCAGTACTTC. As protein: CASMFQTEPFYEQYF.

The J gene is TRBJ2-7, the V gene TRBV6-5; perhaps TRBD1 as D (6 bases). V lost 8 bases to trimming and J lost 8 bases, with 13 bases between them. CDR1 and CDR2 (germline): MNHEY, SVGAGI. The CDR3 is 11 amino acids. CDR3 bases: TGTGCCAGCTTCTCCGGGACACAGCAGTACTTC. Amino acids: CASFSGTQQYF.

The genes are TRBV25-1 and TRBJ1-1; a weak D match, TRBD1 (5 bases). CDR1 is MGHDK and CDR2 is SYGVNS in the germline V gene. The CDR3 runs 16 residues. Trimming pared 4 bases from V and 1 base from J, leaving 16 bases between. This CDR3 is CASSAKTIRGNTEAFF. The CDR3 nucleotides read TGTGCCAGCAGTGCCAAAACCATTAGGGGGAACACTGAAGCTTTCTTT.

The chain has TRBV7-3 and TRBJ1-1; 9 positions agree with TRBD1. Germline V gene data show CDR1 as SGHTA and CDR2 as FQGTGA. CDR3 size: 14 residues. Trimming cost V 4 bases and J 5 bases; bases outside gene matches: 5. In DNA, the CDR3 is TGTGCCAGCAGCTCGACAGGGGGTACAACTGAAGCTTTCTTT. Translating gives CASSSTGGTTEAFF.

The CDR3 DNA follows: TGTGCCAGCAGTGTTGGTGTAGCGGCTACCTACGAGCAGTACTTC. Its translation is CASSVGVAATYEQYF. The chain links TRBV6-1 to TRBJ2-7, with D possibly being TRBD2 (6 bases). Germline V lookup: CDR1 MNHNS, CDR2 SASEGT. The V end lost 4 bases, the J end lost 2 bases, and 15 bases lay between the germline ends. The CDR3 length is 15 residues.

The chain employs TRBV7-3 and TRBJ2-7, with 11 bases matching TRBD2. This CDR3 spans 14 amino acids. Trimming at V came to 5 bases and at J to 3 bases, leaving 3 bases not matched to a gene. In germline, CDR1 is SGHTA, CDR2 FQGTGA. The CDR3 region is CASSPSGGNYEQYF. For the CDR3, the DNA is TGTGCCAGCAGCCCTAGCGGGGGGAACTACGAGCAGTACTTC.